This TCR beta chain stems from a study of control samples from healthy donors and cancer patients. The V gene's germline CDR1 is SGHRS and CDR2 YFSETQ. V lost 2 bases and J lost 6; bases outside the gene matches: 7. The CDR3 runs 15 residues. The table came from immunoSEQ multiplex PCR; TCRdb's copy has only in-frame clones and leaves some out. The sample carries approximately 63,000 clones, approximately 85% recorded once. Sample: blood. The gene calls are TRBV5-1 and TRBJ1-5, with 8 bases lining up with TRBD1. The TCR comes from a middle-aged man in good health. CDR3 amino acids: CASSFTGGSGQPQHF. The CDR3 DNA follows: TGCGCCAGCAGCTTCACAGGGGGATCGGGTCAGCCCCAGCATTTT.